The entry that follows covers one T cell receptor (beta chain) sequence. Its antigen is currently unknown. These data belong to a study of cytomegalovirus exposure and HLA in healthy donors. The study, taken as a whole, reports: Because they were indistinguishable, some V segments, including TRBV6-2 and TRBV6-3, were excluded.

Germline trimming cut 4 bases from V and 0 bases from J; bases unmatched to any gene: 2. Germline lookup yields CDR1 SGHRS and CDR2 YFSETQ. The CDR3 covers 14 residues. The PCR contained 60 Vbeta and 13 Jbeta primers. Only in-frame clones appear in the TCRdb table, and some are missing; sequencing was by immunoSEQ multiplex PCR. The data contain about 72,000 clones, 82% of them singletons. The sample taken for sequencing was PBMCs. The TCR sequence derives from a man between 18 and 35 years old in good health and CMV-seronegative. The chain couples TRBV5-1 to TRBJ1-1, with 8 bases identical to TRBD1. CDR3 nucleotides: TGCGCCAGCAGCGGGGACAGGCTGAACACTGAAGCTTTCTTT. Protein sequence: CASSGDRLNTEAFF.